The next 14 T cell receptor beta chains were all read from a single sample in a study of beta chain features in type 1 diabetes. Study-wide results and caveats: TCRB CDR3 length was moderately but significantly reduced in all four CD4+ subsets of Type 1 diabetes patients.

The entirety of the isolated RNA underwent reverse transcription, so expressed TCRB transcripts were sequenced. Data came from immunoSEQ multiplex PCR; TCRdb stores just in-frame clones and leaves some out. Seen here are about 650,000 clones, 9.5% to 15% observed once, and the top ten hold more than 0.1%. Their recognized antigens are unknown. Sequencing used naive CD4+ T cells from blood. These receptors were taken from a man aged 30 to 39 with type 1 diabetes.

V and J are TRBV18 and TRBJ2-7; 7 bases line up with TRBD2. The CDR3 covers 14 residues. The germline gives CDR1 KGHSH, CDR2 LQKENI. Germline trimming cut 3 bases from V and 2 bases from J; bases unmatched to any gene: 4. The CDR3 region is CASSPTRGTYEQYF. In DNA form, the CDR3 reads TGTGCCAGCTCACCCACGCGGGGGACCTACGAGCAGTACTTC.

This clone was detected a few times. The CDR3 coding sequence is TGTGCCATCAGTCTAAGGGCGGGGGAGACCCAGTACTTC. Protein product: CAISLRAGETQYF. V and J are TRBV10-3 and TRBJ2-5; D is possibly TRBD2 (6 bases). The CDR3 has 13 amino acids. Trimming removed 5 bases from V and 5 bases from J, with 12 bases in between. Germline assignment: CDR1 ENHRY and CDR2 SYGVKD.

This clone was found a few times. The chain joins TRBV5-1 to TRBJ2-3, with D perhaps assigned TRBD1 or TRBD2 (5 bases each). Germline V gene data show CDR1 as SGHRS and CDR2 as YFSETQ. The CDR3 is 14 amino acids. V was trimmed by 3 bases and J by 0 bases, leaving 8 bases between them. The CDR3 loop reads CASSSGASTDTQYF. DNA for the CDR3: TGCGCCAGCAGCTCCGGGGCTAGCACAGATACGCAGTATTTT.

There are a few counts of this clone. The V and J genes are TRBV12-5 and TRBJ2-4; 12 positions match TRBD2. CDR1 LGHNT and CDR2 FRNRAP come from the germline V gene. CDR3 size: 15 residues. J lost 5 bases, V lost 6 bases, and 5 bases had no gene match. CDR3 bases: TGTGCTAGTGGACCACGGACTAGCGGGGAAAACATTCAGTACTTC. This translates into CASGPRTSGENIQYF.

The chain uses TRBV6-5 and TRBJ2-7; 13 bases are a match to TRBD2. CDR1 MNHEY and CDR2 SVGAGI come from the germline V gene. This CDR3 has 16 amino acids. V dropped 0 bases and J dropped 3; count of bases not matched to a gene: 2. CDR3 coding DNA: TGTGCCAGCAGTTACTCCGGACTAGCGGGGGTCTACGAGCAGTACTTC. It translates to CASSYSGLAGVYEQYF.

This chain links TRBV5-6 with TRBJ1-4, with 7 bases lining up with TRBD1. Germline CDR1 reads SGHDT; CDR2 reads YYEEEE. The CDR3 consists of 14 residues. Losses at the gene ends were 4 bases for V and 8 bases for J; bases not matched to a gene: 8. The CDR3 nucleotides read TGTGCCAGCAGCCTTGGACAGGAGGGCGAAAAACTGTTTTTT. Amino acids: CASSLGQEGEKLFF.

This clone showed up just a few times. Here the CDR3 reads CAYNGGYEQYF. In nucleotides, the CDR3 is TGTGCCTACAACGGAGGGTACGAGCAGTACTTC. V usage is TRBV30 and J usage is TRBJ2-7; weak D call: TRBD2 (6 bases). Germline loops: CDR1 GTSNPN, CDR2 SVGIG (reference sequence). This CDR3 has 11 amino acids. The V end lost 7 bases, the J end lost 4 bases, and 11 bases lay between the germline ends.

The genes are TRBV29-1 and TRBJ1-1; D not certain. The V end lost 2 bases, the J end lost 0 bases, and 7 bases lay between the germline ends. Germline CDR1 is SQVTM and CDR2 is ANQGSEA. The CDR3 sequence is 13 residues long. The CDR3 sequence is CSVESGLNTEAFF. Here the CDR3 DNA reads TGCAGCGTTGAATCTGGGTTGAACACTGAAGCTTTCTTT.

This clone was seen more than once but under ten times. Just one base apart from a much larger clone, this may be a read error. This chain links TRBV19 with TRBJ2-6; D call uncertain. The germline gives CDR1 LNHDA, CDR2 SQIVND (reference sequence). V was clipped by 6 bases and J by 0 bases, with 3 bases between them. There are 13 residues in the CDR3. For the CDR3, the DNA is TGTGCCAGTAGGGACTCTGGGGCCAACGTCCTGACTTTC. Protein: CASRDSGANVLTF. The entire variable domain, with the rest obtained from reference TRBV19 and TRBJ2-6, is as follows: DGGITQSPKYLFRKEGQNVTLSCEQNLNHDAMYWYRQDPGQGLRLIYYSQIVNDFQKGDIAEGYSVSREKKESFPLTVTSAQKNPTAFYLCASRDSGANVLTFGAGSRLTVL.

This clone has a handful of counts. The chain recombines TRBV5-6 with TRBJ1-4; TRBD1 matches at 8 bases. The CDR3 has 16 residues. V trimming: 2 bases; J trimming: 6 bases; junction bases outside the gene matches: 9. Germline V gives CDR1 SGHDT, CDR2 YYEEEE. The DNA of the CDR3 is TGTGCCAGCAGCTTTCGACCGGGACAGGATTATGAAAAACTGTTTTTT. Protein product: CASSFRPGQDYEKLFF. Full variable domain (outside the CDR3, taken from reference TRBV5-6 and TRBJ1-4): DAGVTQSPTHLIKTRGQQVTLRCSPKSGHDTVSWYQQALGQGPQFIFQYYEEEERQRGNFPDRFSGHQFPNYSSELNVNALLLGDSALYLCASSFRPGQDYEKLFFGSGTQLSVL.

The chain has TRBV7-2 and TRBJ2-7; 8 nucleotides match TRBD1. V dropped 2 bases and J dropped 5; count of bases not matched to a gene: 11. The germline V gene has CDR1 SGHTA and CDR2 FQGNSA. CDR3 length equals 16 residues. The CDR3 DNA sequence: TGTGCCAGCAGCTTACGGATGACAGGGGCGTGGAACGAGCAGTACTTC. As protein: CASSLRMTGAWNEQYF. Together with reference TRBV7-2 and TRBJ2-7, the CDR3 gives the full variable domain: GAGVSQSPSNKVTEKGKDVELRCDPISGHTALYWYRQSLGQGLEFLIYFQGNSAPDKSGLPSDRFSAERTGGSVSTLTIQRTQQEDSAVYLCASSLRMTGAWNEQYFGPGTRLTVT.

The table lists this clone with a few counts. The chain has TRBV11-3 and TRBJ1-2; TRBD1 might be the D (5 bases). In germline, CDR1 is SGHNT, CDR2 YENEEA. Trimming left V 2 bases short and J 6 bases short, with 10 bases between. The CDR3 is 13 residues long. CDR3 DNA sequence: TGTGCCAGCAGCTTAAATCAGGGAGATGGCTACACCTTC. Translating it yields CASSLNQGDGYTF. The full variable domain, in which reference TRBV11-3 and TRBJ1-2 provide the parts outside the CDR3, is EAGVVQSPRYKIIEKKQPVAFWCNPISGHNTLYWYLQNLGQGPELLIRYENEEAVDDSQLPKDRFSAERLKGVDSTLKIQPAELGDSAVYLCASSLNQGDGYTFGSGTRLTVV.

The chain has TRBV7-6 and TRBJ2-7; D remains ambiguous. The ends were cut back, 0 bases at V and 6 bases at J, with 12 bases in the middle. The CDR3 totals 14 residues. Germline CDR1 SGHVS, CDR2 FNYEAQ. CDR3 coding DNA: TGTGCCAGCAGCTTAGCGCGGTACGACGGCGAGCAGTACTTC. This translates into CASSLARYDGEQYF.

This clone occurred a few times. The rearrangement links TRBV7-2 to TRBJ2-7, with 8 nucleotides matching TRBD2. This CDR3 is built from 15 residues. With V trimmed by 5 bases and J by 4 bases, 10 bases remained unmatched. Germline loops: CDR1 SGHTA, CDR2 FQGNSA. CDR3 coding DNA: TGTGCCAGCAGCCCCCCCCGCGGGGGGTTTTACGAGCAGTACTTC. Protein sequence: CASSPPRGGFYEQYF.